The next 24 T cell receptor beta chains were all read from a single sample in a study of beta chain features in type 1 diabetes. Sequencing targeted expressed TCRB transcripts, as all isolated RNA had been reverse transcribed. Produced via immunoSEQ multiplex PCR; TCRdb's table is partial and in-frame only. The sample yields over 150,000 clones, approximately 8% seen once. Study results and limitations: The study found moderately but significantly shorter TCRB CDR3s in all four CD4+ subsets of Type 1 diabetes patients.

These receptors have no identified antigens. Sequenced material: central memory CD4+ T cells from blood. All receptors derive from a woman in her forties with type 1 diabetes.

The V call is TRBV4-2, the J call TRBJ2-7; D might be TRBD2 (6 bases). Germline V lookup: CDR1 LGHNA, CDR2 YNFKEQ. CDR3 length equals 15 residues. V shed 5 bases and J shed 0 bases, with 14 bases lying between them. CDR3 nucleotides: TGTGCCAGCAGCTTGTCGCCGGGAGTCTCCTACGAGCAGTACTTC. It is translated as CASSLSPGVSYEQYF.

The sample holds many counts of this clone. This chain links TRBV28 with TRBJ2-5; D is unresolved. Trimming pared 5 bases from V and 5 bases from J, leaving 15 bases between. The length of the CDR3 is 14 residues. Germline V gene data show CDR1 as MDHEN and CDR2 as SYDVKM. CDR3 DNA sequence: TGTGCCAGCAGTGGGCTTGAAGGAACGGAGACCCAGTACTTC. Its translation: CASSGLEGTETQYF.

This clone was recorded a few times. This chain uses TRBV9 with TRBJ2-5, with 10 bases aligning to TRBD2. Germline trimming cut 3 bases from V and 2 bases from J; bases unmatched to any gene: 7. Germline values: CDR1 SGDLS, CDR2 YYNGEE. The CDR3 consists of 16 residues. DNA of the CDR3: TGTGCCAGCAGCGCCCGGGTACTAGCGGGGCAAGAGACCCAGTACTTC. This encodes CASSARVLAGQETQYF.

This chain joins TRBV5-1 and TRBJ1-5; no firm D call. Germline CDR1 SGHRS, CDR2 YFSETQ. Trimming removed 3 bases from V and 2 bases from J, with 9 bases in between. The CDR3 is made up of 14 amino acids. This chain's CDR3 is CASSSSGGNQPQHF. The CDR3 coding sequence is TGCGCCAGCAGCTCCAGCGGGGGCAATCAGCCCCAGCATTTT.

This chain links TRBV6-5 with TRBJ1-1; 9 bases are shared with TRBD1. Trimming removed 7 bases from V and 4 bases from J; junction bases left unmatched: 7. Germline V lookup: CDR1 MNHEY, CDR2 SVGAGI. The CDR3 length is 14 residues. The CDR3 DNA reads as TGTGCCAGCACCCAGGGACAGGGAGGCACTGAAGCTTTCTTT. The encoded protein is CASTQGQGGTEAFF.

CDR3 loop: CASSRSPNTEAFF. For the CDR3, the DNA is TGTGCCAGTAGTCGAAGCCCGAACACTGAAGCTTTCTTT. V gene TRBV19 combines with J gene TRBJ1-1; no definite D call. CDR3 length: 13 residues. V was shortened by 5 bases and J by 1 base, with 8 bases between the two germline ends. Germline values: CDR1 LNHDA, CDR2 SQIVND (reference sequence).

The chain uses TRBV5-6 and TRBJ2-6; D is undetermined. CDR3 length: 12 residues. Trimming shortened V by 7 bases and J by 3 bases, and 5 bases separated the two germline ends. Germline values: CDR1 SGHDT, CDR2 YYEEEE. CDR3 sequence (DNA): TGTGCCAGCTCAATTGGGGCCAACGTCCTGACTTTC. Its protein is CASSIGANVLTF.

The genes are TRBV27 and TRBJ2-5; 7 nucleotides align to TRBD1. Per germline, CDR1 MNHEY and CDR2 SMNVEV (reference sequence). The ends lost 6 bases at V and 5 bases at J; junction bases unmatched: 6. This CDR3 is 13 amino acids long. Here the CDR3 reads CASRLTGLETQYF. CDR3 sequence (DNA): TGTGCCAGCAGGTTGACAGGGCTGGAGACCCAGTACTTC.

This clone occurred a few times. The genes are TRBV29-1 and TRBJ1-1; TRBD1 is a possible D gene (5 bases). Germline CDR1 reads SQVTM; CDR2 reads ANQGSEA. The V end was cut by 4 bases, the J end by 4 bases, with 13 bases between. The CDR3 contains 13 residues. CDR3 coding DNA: TGCAGCGTTGGGGCAGGGCGGCCCACTGAAGCTTTCTTT. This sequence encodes CSVGAGRPTEAFF.

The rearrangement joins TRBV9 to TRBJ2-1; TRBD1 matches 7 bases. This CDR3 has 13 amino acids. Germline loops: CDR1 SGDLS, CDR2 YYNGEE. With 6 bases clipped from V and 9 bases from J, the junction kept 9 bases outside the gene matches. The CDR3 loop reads CASTTGSGGEQFF. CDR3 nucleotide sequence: TGTGCCAGCACGACAGGGAGTGGAGGTGAGCAGTTCTTC.

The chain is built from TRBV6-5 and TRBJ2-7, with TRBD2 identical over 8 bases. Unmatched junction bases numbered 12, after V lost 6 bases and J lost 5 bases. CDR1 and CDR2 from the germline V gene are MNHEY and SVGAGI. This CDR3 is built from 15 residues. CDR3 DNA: TGTGCCAGCAGACCCTCGGGGGGGGCAGGGGACGAGCAGTACTTC. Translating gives CASRPSGGAGDEQYF.

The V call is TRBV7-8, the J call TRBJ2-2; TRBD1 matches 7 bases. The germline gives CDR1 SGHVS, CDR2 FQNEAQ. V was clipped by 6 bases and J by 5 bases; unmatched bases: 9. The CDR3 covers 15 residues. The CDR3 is CASRLTGDRTGELFF. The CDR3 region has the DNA TGTGCCAGCAGACTTACAGGGGATCGGACCGGGGAGCTGTTTTTT.

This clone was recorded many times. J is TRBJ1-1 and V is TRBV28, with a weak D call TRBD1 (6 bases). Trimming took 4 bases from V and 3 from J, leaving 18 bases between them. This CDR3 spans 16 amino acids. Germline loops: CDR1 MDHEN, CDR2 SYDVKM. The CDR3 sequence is CASSSSPGGGDTEAFF. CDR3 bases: TGTGCCAGCAGTTCCTCTCCGGGGGGCGGTGACACTGAAGCTTTCTTT.

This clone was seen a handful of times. The CDR3 DNA reads as TGTGCCAGCTCACCGGGACAGTTCTACACCTTC. This sequence encodes CASSPGQFYTF. V and J are TRBV18 and TRBJ1-2, with 7 bases matching TRBD1. The CDR3 is made up of 11 amino acids. With 3 bases clipped from V and 10 bases from J, the junction kept 2 bases outside the gene matches. Germline V gene lookup returns CDR1 KGHSH and CDR2 LQKENI.

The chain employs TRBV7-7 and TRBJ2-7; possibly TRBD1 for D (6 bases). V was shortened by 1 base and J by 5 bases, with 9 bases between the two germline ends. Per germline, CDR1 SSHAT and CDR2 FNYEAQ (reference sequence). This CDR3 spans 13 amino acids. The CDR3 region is CASSLGHRDEQYF. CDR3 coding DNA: TGTGCCAGCAGCTTAGGGCACAGGGACGAGCAGTACTTC.

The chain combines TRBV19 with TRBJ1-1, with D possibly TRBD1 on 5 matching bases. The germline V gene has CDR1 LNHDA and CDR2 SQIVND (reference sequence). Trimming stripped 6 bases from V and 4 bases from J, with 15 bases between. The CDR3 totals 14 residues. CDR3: CASSEGGARTEAFF. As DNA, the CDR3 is TGTGCCAGTAGCGAGGGAGGGGCGCGCACTGAAGCTTTCTTT.

CDR3 coding DNA: TGCGCCAGCAGCTTGGTACTGGGGGGGACTGAAGCTTTCTTT. Its translation is CASSLVLGGTEAFF. The rearrangement uses TRBV5-1 and TRBJ1-1; maybe TRBD1 (5 bases). Per germline, CDR1 SGHRS and CDR2 YFSETQ. This CDR3 is 14 amino acids long. V lost 0 bases and J lost 5, with 11 bases in between.

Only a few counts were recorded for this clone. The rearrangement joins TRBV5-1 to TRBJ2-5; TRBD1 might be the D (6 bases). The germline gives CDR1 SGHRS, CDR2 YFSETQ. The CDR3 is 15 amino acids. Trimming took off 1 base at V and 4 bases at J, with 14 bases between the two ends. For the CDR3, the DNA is TGCGCCAGCAGCTTGAGGGACACTATTATAGAGACCCAGTACTTC. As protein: CASSLRDTIIETQYF.

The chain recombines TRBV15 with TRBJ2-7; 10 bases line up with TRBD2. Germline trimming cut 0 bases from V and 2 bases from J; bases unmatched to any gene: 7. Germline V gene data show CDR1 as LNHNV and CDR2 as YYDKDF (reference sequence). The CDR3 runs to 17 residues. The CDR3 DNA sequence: TGTGCCACCAGCAGAGAGGATAGCGGGAGGACCCCCTACGAGCAGTACTTC. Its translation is CATSREDSGRTPYEQYF.

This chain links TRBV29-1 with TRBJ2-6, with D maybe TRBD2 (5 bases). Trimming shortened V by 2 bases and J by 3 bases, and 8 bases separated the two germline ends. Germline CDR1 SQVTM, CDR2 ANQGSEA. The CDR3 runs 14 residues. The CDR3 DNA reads TGCAGCGTTGAAAGCGGTCTTGGGGCCAACGTCCTGACTTTC. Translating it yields CSVESGLGANVLTF.

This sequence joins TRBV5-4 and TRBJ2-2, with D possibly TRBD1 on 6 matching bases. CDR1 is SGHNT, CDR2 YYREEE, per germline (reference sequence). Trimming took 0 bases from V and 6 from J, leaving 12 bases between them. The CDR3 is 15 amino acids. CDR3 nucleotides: TGTGCCAGCAGCTTGGGGGGGCTCGGGGCCGGGGAGCTGTTTTTT. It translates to CASSLGGLGAGELFF.

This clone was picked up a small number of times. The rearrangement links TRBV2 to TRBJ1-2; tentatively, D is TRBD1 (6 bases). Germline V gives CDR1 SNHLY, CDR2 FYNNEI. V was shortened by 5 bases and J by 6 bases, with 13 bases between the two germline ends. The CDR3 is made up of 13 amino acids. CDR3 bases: TGTGCCAGCAGTCAACAGGGATCCAATGGCTACACCTTC. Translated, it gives CASSQQGSNGYTF.

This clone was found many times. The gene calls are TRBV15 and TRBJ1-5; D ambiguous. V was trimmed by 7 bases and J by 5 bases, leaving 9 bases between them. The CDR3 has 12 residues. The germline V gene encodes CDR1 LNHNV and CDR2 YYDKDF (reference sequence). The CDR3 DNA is TGTGCCACCAAGTTGCAGGATCAGCCCCAGCATTTT. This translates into CATKLQDQPQHF. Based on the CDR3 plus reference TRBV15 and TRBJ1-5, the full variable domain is DAMVIQNPRYQVTQFGKPVTLSCSQTLNHNVMYWYQQKSSQAPKLLFHYYDKDFNNEADTPDNFQSRRPNTSFCFLDIRSPGLGDTAMYLCATKLQDQPQHFGDGTRLSIL.

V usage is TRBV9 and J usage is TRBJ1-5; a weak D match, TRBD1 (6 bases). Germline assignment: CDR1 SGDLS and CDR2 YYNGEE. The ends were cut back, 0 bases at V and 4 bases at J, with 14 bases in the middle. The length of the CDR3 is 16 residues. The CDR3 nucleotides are TGTGCCAGCAGCGTAGACGTGGGGGGGCTGAATCAGCCCCAGCATTTT. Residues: CASSVDVGGLNQPQHF.